The 12 T cell receptor beta chains below come from one sample, sequenced in a study of identical twins. TCRdb recomputed calls from the 5' RACE reads with MiXCR, one row per CDR3 protein. The data show about 890,000 distinct CDR3 sequences, approximately 13% seen once. This sample was also put to use in a study of yellow fever vaccine responses in identical twins.

The material sequenced was PBMCs. The receptor source for this set is a woman under 30 in good health.

The chain uses TRBV7-8 and TRBJ2-5; D possibly corresponds to TRBD1 (5 bases). This CDR3 spans 14 amino acids. CDR1 is SGHVS, CDR2 FQNEAQ, per germline. The V gene lost 5 bases and the J gene lost 0 bases, with 10 bases spanning the gap. The chain's CDR3 is CASSVDSNQETQYF. The CDR3 nucleotides read TGTGCCAGCAGCGTAGACAGTAACCAAGAGACCCAGTACTTC. Together with reference TRBV7-8 and TRBJ2-5, the CDR3 gives the full variable domain: GAGVSQSPRYKVAKRGQDVALRCDPISGHVSLFWYQQALGQGPEFLTYFQNEAQLDKSGLPSDRFFAERPEGSVSTLKIQRTQQEDSAVYLCASSVDSNQETQYFGPGTRLLVL.

This clonotype was seen more than once but under ten times. The rearrangement links TRBV7-8 to TRBJ2-1; 8 bases are a match to TRBD2. Germline V gene sequence: CDR1 SGHVS, CDR2 FQNEAQ. After removal of 1 base from V and 1 base from J, the junction contained 6 bases not matched to a gene. This CDR3 comprises 17 residues. The CDR3 DNA sequence: TGTGCCAGCAGCTTAGAAGAACTAGCGGCTTCCTACAATGAGCAGTTCTTC. Residues: CASSLEELAASYNEQFF.

This clonotype turned up a few times. This sequence joins TRBV18 and TRBJ2-1; 10 nucleotides agree with TRBD1. J gave up 6 bases and V 3 bases, and 2 bases lay outside the gene matches. The length of the CDR3 is 14 residues. Germline loops: CDR1 KGHSH, CDR2 LQKENI. In nucleotides, the CDR3 is TGTGCCAGCTCACCCGGGACAGGGGTCAATGAGCAGTTCTTC. This sequence encodes CASSPGTGVNEQFF.

This clonotype appeared a few times. The chain has TRBV12-3 or TRBV12-4 and TRBJ2-3; 10 bases map to TRBD2. The junction had 9 bases not matched to a gene; V was cut back by 6 bases and J by 0 bases. This CDR3 contains 17 residues. The CDR3 loop is CASSLNGLAVSTDTQYF. The CDR3 DNA follows: TGTGCCAGCAGCCTCAACGGACTAGCGGTTAGCACAGATACGCAGTATTTT.

This clonotype appeared many times. J is TRBJ1-4 and V is TRBV12-3 or TRBV12-4, with D possibly being TRBD1 (5 bases). The CDR3 extends over 13 amino acids. V was trimmed by 9 bases and J by 3 bases, leaving 11 bases between them. CDR3 residues: CASGGAANEKLFF. The CDR3 DNA sequence: TGTGCCAGTGGTGGGGCTGCTAATGAAAAACTGTTTTTT.

This clonotype was seen many times. Written as DNA, the CDR3 is TGTGCCAGCAGCTGGGGCGGACCAAGCTCCTACAATGAGCAGTTCTTC. Translated: CASSWGGPSSYNEQFF. The chain couples TRBV7-2 to TRBJ2-1, with a tentative D call TRBD1 (5 bases). V was cut by 4 bases and J by 0 bases, with 13 bases left in between. The CDR3 runs 16 residues. CDR1 is SGHTA and CDR2 is FQGNSA in the germline V gene.

The V and J genes are TRBV6-4 and TRBJ2-7; no definite D call. Germline V lookup: CDR1 MRHNA, CDR2 SNTAGT. V was shortened by 8 bases and J by 3 bases, with 14 bases between the two germline ends. The CDR3 has 13 residues. Here the CDR3 reads CASQVSGFYEQYF. CDR3 DNA sequence: TGTGCCAGCCAAGTTTCCGGATTCTACGAGCAGTACTTC.

The chain has TRBV5-6 and TRBJ1-2; D is unclear. The CDR3 covers 14 residues. The V end lost 1 base, the J end lost 7 bases, and 14 bases lay between the germline ends. CDR1 is SGHDT, CDR2 YYEEEE, per germline. The CDR3 nucleotides are TGTGCCAGCAGCTTGTCGGGGAAGTTCAGTGGCTACACCTTC. Encoded protein: CASSLSGKFSGYTF. Variable domain in full (rest from reference TRBV5-6 and TRBJ1-2): DAGVTQSPTHLIKTRGQQVTLRCSPKSGHDTVSWYQQALGQGPQFIFQYYEEEERQRGNFPDRFSGHQFPNYSSELNVNALLLGDSALYLCASSLSGKFSGYTFGSGTRLTVV.

Turning to this clonotype: A clone one base away is much larger, so this may be a read error. The V gene is TRBV27, the J gene TRBJ2-3, with TRBD1 identical over 9 bases. With V trimmed by 8 bases and J by 2 bases, 11 bases remained unmatched. This CDR3 spans 16 amino acids. Germline V gives CDR1 MNHEY, CDR2 SMNVEV (reference sequence). CDR3 coding DNA: TGTGCCAGCGGCACAGGACAGGGGACATCCACAGATACGCAGTATTTT. This codes for CASGTGQGTSTDTQYF.

This clonotype was found many times. V and J are TRBV6-1 and TRBJ2-1; 12 bases agree with TRBD1. CDR3 size: 15 residues. CDR1 and CDR2 (germline): MNHNS, SASEGT. Trimming took 5 bases from V and 4 from J; bases not matched to a gene: 3. CDR3 DNA sequence: TGTGCCAGCAGTCGGGACAGGGGGCCGTACAATGAGCAGTTCTTC. Translation gives CASSRDRGPYNEQFF.

The J gene is TRBJ2-1, the V gene TRBV7-2; 10 nucleotides line up with TRBD2. V shed 5 bases, J shed 3 bases, and the junction held 4 bases outside the gene matches. In germline, CDR1 is SGHTA, CDR2 FQGNSA. The CDR3 has 15 amino acids. CDR3 coding DNA: TGTGCCAGCAGCGCCCCTAGCGGGGGCTACAATGAGCAGTTCTTC. Encoded protein: CASSAPSGGYNEQFF. The full variable domain, with the rest looked up from reference TRBV7-2 and TRBJ2-1, is GAGVSQSPSNKVTEKGKDVELRCDPISGHTALYWYRQSLGQGLEFLIYFQGNSAPDKSGLPSDRFSAERTGGSVSTLTIQRTQQEDSAVYLCASSAPSGGYNEQFFGPGTRLTVL.

With regard to this clonotype: Germline is not matched at one junction end, which may reflect a read error. The rearrangement links TRBV15 to TRBJ2-3; D may be TRBD1 (6 bases). The CDR3 runs to 15 residues. Per the germline V gene, CDR1 is LNHNV and CDR2 is YYDKDF (reference sequence). CDR3 in amino acids: CGTSRRDTYTDTQYF. The DNA for the CDR3 is TGTGGCACCAGCCGCCGGGACACCTACACAGATACGCAGTATTTT. The full variable domain, in which reference TRBV15 and TRBJ2-3 provide the parts outside the CDR3, is DAMVIQNPRYQVTQFGKPVTLSCSQTLNHNVMYWYQQKSSQAPKLLFHYYDKDFNNEADTPDNFQSRRPNTSFCFLDIRSPGLGDTAMYLCGTSRRDTYTDTQYFGPGTRLTVL.